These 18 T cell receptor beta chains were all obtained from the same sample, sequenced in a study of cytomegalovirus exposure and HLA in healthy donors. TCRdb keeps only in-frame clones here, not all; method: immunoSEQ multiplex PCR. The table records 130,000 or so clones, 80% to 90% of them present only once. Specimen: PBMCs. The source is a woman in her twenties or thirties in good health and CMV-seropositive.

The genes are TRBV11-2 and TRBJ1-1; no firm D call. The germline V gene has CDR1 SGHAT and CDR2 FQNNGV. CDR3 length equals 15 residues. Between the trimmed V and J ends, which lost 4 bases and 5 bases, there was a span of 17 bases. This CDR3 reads CASSSPFAGKTEAFF. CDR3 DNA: TGTGCCAGCAGCTCCCCCTTCGCAGGAAAGACTGAAGCTTTCTTT.

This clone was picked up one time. CDR3: CASSLEPGPIYEQYF. CDR3 coding DNA: TGTGCCAGCAGCTTGGAACCAGGTCCGATCTACGAGCAGTACTTC. The V call is TRBV5-8, the J call TRBJ2-7; D unresolved. With 0 bases removed from V and 3 bases from J, the gap between germline ends came to 13 bases. CDR1 is SGHTS, CDR2 YDEGEE, per germline. The CDR3 totals 15 residues.

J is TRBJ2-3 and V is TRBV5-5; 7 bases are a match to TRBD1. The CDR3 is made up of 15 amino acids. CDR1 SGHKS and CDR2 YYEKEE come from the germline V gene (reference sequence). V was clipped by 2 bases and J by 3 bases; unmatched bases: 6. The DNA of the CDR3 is TGTGCCAGCAGCTTAGAGGGGGCCGGGACAGATACGCAGTATTTT. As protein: CASSLEGAGTDTQYF.

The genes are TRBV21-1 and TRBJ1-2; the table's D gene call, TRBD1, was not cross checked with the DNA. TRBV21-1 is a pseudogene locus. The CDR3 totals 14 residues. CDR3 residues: CASSRDRENYGYTF. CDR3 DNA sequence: TGTGCCAGCAGCCGGGACAGGGAAAACTATGGCTACACCTTC.

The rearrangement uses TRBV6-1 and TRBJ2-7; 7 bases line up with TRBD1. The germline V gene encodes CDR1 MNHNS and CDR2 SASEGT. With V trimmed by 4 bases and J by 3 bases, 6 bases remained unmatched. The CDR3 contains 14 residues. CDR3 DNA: TGTGCCAGCAGTGGGGACAGTTCCTTCTACGAGCAGTACTTC. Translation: CASSGDSSFYEQYF.

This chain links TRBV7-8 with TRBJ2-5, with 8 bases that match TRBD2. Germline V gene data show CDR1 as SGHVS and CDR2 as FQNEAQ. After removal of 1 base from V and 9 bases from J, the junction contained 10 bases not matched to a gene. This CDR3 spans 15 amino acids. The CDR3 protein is CASSLVPSGGAPQYF. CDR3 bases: TGTGCCAGCAGCTTAGTTCCCAGCGGGGGAGCCCCCCAGTACTTC.

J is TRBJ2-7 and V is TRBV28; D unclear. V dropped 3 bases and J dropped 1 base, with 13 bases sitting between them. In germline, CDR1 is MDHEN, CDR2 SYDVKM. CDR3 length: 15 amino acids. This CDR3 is CASSLAAQPSYEQYF. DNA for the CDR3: TGTGCCAGCAGTTTGGCCGCACAGCCTTCCTACGAGCAGTACTTC.

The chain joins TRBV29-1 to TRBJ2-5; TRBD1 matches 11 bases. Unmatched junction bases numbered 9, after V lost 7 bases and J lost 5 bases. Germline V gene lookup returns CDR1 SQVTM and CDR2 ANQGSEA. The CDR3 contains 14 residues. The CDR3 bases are TGCAGCGCCGCGGACAGGGGGCGTTTGGAGACCCAGTACTTC. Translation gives CSAADRGRLETQYF.

Here the CDR3 reads CASSREGVRDITNEKLFF. Written as DNA, the CDR3 is TGTGCCAGCAGCCGAGAGGGGGTCCGGGACATCACTAATGAAAAACTGTTTTTT. The chain combines TRBV11-2 with TRBJ1-4; perhaps TRBD1 as D (6 bases). The CDR3 extends over 18 amino acids. Germline V CDR1 and CDR2: SGHAT, FQNNGV. Trimming removed 5 bases at V and 2 bases at J, with 21 bases between. The variable domain in full, completed from reference TRBV11-2 and TRBJ1-4, reads EAGVAQSPRYKIIEKRQSVAFWCNPISGHATLYWYQQILGQGPKLLIQFQNNGVVDDSQLPKDRFSAERLKGVDSTLKIQPAKLEDSAVYLCASSREGVRDITNEKLFFGSGTQLSVL.

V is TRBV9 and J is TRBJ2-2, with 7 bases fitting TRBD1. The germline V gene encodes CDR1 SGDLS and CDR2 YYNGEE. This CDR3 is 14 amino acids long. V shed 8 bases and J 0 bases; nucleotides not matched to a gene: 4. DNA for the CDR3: TGTGCCAGTGCCAGGGGGACGAACACCGGGGAGCTGTTTTTT. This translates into CASARGTNTGELFF.

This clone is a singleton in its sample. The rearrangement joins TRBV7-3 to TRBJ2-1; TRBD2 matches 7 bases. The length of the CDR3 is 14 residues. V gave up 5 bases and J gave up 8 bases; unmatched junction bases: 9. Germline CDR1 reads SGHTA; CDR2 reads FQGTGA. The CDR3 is CASSLGRSADEQFF. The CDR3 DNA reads TGTGCCAGCAGCCTCGGGAGGAGCGCGGATGAGCAGTTCTTC. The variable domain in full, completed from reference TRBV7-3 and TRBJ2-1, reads GAGVSQTPSNKVTEKGKYVELRCDPISGHTALYWYRQSLGQGPEFLIYFQGTGAADDSGLPNDRFFAVRPEGSVSTLKIQRTERGDSAVYLCASSLGRSADEQFFGPGTRLTVL.

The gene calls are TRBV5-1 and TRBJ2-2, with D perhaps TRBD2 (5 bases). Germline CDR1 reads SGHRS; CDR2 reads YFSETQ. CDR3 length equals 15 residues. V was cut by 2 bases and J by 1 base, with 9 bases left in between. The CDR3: CASSLRTGNTGELFF. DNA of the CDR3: TGCGCCAGCAGCTTAAGGACTGGGAACACCGGGGAGCTGTTTTTT.

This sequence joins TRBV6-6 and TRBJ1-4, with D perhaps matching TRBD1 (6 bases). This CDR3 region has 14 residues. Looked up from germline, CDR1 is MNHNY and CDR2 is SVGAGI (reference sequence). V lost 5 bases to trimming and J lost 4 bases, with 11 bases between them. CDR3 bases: TGTGCCAGCAGTCCGACAGGAGATAATGAAAAACTGTTTTTT. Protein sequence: CASSPTGDNEKLFF.

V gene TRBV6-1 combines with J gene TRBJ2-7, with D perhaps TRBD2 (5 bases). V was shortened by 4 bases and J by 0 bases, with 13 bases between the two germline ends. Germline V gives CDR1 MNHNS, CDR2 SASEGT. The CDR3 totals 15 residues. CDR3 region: CASSAVHGGSYEQYF. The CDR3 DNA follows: TGTGCCAGCAGTGCTGTTCATGGAGGCTCCTACGAGCAGTACTTC.

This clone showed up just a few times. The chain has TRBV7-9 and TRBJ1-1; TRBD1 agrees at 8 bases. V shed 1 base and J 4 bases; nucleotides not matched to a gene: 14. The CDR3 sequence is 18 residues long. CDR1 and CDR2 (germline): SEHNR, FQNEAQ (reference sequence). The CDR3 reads CASSLGVSGGRGGTEAFF. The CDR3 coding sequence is TGTGCCAGCAGCTTAGGGGTCTCAGGGGGCCGCGGTGGCACTGAAGCTTTCTTT.

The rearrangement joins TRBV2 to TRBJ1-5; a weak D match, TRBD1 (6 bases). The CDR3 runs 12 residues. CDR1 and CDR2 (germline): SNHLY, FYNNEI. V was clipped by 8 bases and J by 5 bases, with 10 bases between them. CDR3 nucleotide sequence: TGTGCCAGCGGGGGGGCCGATCAGCCCCAGCATTTT. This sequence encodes CASGGADQPQHF.

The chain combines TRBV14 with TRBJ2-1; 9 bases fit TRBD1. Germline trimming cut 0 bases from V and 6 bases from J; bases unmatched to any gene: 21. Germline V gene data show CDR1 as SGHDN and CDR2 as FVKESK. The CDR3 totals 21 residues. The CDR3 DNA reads TGTGCCAGCAGCCAAGATGCCGTGGTGGGCTCAACAGGGGGCGCGGGCAATGAGCAGTTCTTC. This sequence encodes CASSQDAVVGSTGGAGNEQFF.

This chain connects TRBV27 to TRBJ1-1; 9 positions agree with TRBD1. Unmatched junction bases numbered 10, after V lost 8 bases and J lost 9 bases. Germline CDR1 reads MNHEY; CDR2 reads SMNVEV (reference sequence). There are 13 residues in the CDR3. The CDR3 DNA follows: TGTGCCAGCGGAAGCTGGGACAGGGAGCAAGCTTTCTTT. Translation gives CASGSWDREQAFF.